This T cell receptor (beta chain) was captured in a study of early T cells in non-severe SARS-CoV-2 infection. The overall study: It was bulk RNA from unsorted whole blood that was sequenced, and the chains were unpaired.

TCRdb called the 5' RACE reads again in MiXCR, with one record for every CDR3 protein. The table records roughly 56,000 distinct CDR3 sequences, more than 12% of them present only once. This CDR3 has 12 amino acids. Trimming left V 6 bases short and J 3 bases short, with 9 bases between. CDR1 and CDR2 (germline): ENHRY, SYGVKD. This clonotype was counted ten times or more. The antigen is unknown. Findings of the study overall: Comparison of clonotypes with VDJdb favored anti-spike CD8 responses while missing private and CD4 specificities.

This sequence was found in an adult who was a healthcare worker with PCR-confirmed SARS-CoV-2 infection or an uninfected control (not recorded which). V is TRBV10-3 and J is TRBJ2-7; D is uncertain. The sequencing used whole blood, collected at baseline. The CDR3 spells CAISRTDYEQYF. The CDR3 bases are TGTGCCATCAGCCGGACCGACTACGAGCAGTACTTC.